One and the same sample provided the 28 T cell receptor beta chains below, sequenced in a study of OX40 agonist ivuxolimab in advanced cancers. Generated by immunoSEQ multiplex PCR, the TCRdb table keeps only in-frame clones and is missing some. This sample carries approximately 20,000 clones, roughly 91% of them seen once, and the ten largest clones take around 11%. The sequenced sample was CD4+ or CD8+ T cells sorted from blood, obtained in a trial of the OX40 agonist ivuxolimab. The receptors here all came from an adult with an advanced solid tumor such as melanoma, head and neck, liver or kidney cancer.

The CDR3: CASSGLAEETQYF. The CDR3 DNA reads as TGTGCCAGCAGTGGACTAGCGGAAGAGACCCAGTACTTC. The chain combines TRBV27 with TRBJ2-5; 10 positions match TRBD2. V lost 5 bases and J lost 3; bases outside the gene matches: 0. Germline V lookup: CDR1 MNHEY, CDR2 SMNVEV (reference sequence). This CDR3 comprises 13 residues.

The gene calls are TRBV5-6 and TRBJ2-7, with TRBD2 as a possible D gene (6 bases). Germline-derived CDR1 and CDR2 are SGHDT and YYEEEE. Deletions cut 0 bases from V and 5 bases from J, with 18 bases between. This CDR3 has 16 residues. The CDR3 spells CASSLAGVAGSHEQYF. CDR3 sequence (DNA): TGTGCCAGCAGCTTGGCTGGAGTGGCGGGGTCCCACGAGCAGTACTTC.

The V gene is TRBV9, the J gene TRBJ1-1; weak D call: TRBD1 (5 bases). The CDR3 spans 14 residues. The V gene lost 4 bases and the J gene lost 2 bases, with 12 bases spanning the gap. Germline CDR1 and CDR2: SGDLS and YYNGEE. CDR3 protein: CASSPTEGNTEAFF. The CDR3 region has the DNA TGTGCCAGCAGCCCGACAGAAGGTAACACTGAAGCTTTCTTT.

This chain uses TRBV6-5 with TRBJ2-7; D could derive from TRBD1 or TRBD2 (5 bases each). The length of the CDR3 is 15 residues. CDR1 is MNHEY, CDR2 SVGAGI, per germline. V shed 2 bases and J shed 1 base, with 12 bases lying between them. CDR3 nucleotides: TGTGCCAGCAGTTACGGGACGATAGGATCCTACGAGCAGTACTTC. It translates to CASSYGTIGSYEQYF.

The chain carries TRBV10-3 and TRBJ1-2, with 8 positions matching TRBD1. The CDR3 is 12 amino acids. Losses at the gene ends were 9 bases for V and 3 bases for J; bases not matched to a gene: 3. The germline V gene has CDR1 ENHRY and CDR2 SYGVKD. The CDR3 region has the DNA TGTGCCATTCAGGGGGCGGACTATGGCTACACCTTC. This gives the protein CAIQGADYGYTF.

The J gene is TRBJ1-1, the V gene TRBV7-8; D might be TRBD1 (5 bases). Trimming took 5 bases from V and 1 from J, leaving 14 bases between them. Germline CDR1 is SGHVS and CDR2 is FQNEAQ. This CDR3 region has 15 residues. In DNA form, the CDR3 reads TGTGCCAGCAGCCCGATTGCAGGGCGGAACACTGAAGCTTTCTTT. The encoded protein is CASSPIAGRNTEAFF. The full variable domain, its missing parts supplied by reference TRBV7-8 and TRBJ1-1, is GAGVSQSPRYKVAKRGQDVALRCDPISGHVSLFWYQQALGQGPEFLTYFQNEAQLDKSGLPSDRFFAERPEGSVSTLKIQRTQQEDSAVYLCASSPIAGRNTEAFFGQGTRLTVV.

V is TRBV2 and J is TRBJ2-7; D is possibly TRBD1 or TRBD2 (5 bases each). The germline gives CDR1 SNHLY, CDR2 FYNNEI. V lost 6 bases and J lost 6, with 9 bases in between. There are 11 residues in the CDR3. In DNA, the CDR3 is TGTGCCAGCAGCGCAGGGAGCGAGCAGTACTTC. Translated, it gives CASSAGSEQYF.

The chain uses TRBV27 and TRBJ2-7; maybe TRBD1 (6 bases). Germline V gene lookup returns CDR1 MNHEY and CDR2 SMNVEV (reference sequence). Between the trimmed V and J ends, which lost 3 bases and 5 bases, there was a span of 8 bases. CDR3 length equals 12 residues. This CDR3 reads CASSFRGNEQYF. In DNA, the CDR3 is TGTGCCAGCAGTTTCAGGGGAAACGAGCAGTACTTC.

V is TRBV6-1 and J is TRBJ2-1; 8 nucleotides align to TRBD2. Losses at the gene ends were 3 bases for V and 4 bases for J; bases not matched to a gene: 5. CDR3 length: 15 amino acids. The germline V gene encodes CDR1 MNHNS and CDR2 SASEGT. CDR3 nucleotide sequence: TGTGCCAGCAGTGATCAGCGGGAGAGGTACAATGAGCAGTTCTTC. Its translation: CASSDQRERYNEQFF.

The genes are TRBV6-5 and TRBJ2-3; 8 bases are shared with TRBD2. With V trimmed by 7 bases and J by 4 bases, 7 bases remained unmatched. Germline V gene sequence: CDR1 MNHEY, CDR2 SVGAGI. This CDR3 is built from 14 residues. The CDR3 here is CASTISGGSDTQYF. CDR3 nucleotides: TGTGCCAGCACCATAAGCGGGGGATCAGATACGCAGTATTTT.

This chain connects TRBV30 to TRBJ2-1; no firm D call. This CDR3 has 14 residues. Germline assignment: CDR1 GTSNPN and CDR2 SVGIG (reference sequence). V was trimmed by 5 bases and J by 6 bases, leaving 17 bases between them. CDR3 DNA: TGTGCCTGGGGCGAACGGCGATTGAGCAATGAGCAGTTCTTC. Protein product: CAWGERRLSNEQFF. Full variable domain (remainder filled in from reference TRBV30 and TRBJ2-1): SQTIHQWPATLVQPVGSPLSLECTVEGTSNPNLYWYRQAAGRGLQLLFYSVGIGQISSEVPQNLSASRPQDRQFILSSKKLLLSDSGFYLCAWGERRLSNEQFFGPGTRLTVL.

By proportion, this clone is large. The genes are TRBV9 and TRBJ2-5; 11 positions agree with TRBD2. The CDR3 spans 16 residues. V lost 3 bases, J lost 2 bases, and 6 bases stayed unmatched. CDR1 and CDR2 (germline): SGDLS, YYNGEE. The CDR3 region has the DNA TGTGCCAGCAGCGCCCTACTAGCGGGGGAACAAGAGACCCAGTACTTC. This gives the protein CASSALLAGEQETQYF.

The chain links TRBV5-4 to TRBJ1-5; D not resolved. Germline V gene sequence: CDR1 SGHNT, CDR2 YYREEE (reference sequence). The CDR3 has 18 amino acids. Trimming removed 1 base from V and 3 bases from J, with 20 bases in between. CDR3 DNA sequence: TGTGCCAGCAGCTTGTATGGCCGATTCCAACCTCACAATCAGCCCCAGCATTTT. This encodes CASSLYGRFQPHNQPQHF.

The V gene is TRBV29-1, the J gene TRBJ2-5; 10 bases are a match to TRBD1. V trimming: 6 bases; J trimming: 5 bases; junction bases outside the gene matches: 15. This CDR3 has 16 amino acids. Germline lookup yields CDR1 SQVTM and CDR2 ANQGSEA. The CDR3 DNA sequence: TGCAGCGTACTACCGGGACAGGGGCTAATTGGGGAGACCCAGTACTTC. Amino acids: CSVLPGQGLIGETQYF.

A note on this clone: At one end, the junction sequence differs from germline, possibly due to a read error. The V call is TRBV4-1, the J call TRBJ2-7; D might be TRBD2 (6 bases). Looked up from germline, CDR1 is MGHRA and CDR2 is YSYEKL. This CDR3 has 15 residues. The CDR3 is CASSQGPGTFYVQYF. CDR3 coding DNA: TGCGCCAGCAGCCAAGGTCCCGGGACTTTCTACGTGCAGTACTTC.

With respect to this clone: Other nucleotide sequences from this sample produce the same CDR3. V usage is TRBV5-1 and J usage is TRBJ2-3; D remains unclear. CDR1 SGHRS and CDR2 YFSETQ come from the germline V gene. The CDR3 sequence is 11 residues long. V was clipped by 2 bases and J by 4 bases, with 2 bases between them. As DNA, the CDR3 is TGCGCCAGCAGCTTATCAGATACGCAGTATTTT. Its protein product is CASSLSDTQYF.

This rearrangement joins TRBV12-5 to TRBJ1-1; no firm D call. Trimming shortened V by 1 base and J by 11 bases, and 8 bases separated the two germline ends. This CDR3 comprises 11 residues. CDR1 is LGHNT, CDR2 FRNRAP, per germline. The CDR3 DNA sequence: TGTGCTAGTGGTTTGGGACAAACGGCTTTCTTT. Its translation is CASGLGQTAFF.

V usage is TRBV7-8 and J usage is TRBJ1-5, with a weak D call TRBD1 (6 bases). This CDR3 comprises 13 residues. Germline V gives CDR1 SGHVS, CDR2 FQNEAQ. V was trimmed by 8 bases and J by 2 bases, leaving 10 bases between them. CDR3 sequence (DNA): TGTGCCAGCGCGGCAGGGGGCAATCAGCCCCAGCATTTT. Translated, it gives CASAAGGNQPQHF.

The CDR3 DNA follows: TGTGCCAGCAGCCAAACCTCGGGGGGGTTGTTTTTT. Translation: CASSQTSGGLFF. The chain combines TRBV4-2 with TRBJ2-2; 8 bases line up with TRBD2. The CDR3 extends over 12 amino acids. V dropped 2 bases and J dropped 15; count of bases not matched to a gene: 5. Germline values: CDR1 LGHNA, CDR2 YNFKEQ.

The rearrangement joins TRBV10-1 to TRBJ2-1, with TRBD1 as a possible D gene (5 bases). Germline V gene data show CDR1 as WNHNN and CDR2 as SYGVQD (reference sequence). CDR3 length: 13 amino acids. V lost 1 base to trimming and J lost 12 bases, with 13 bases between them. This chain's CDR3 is CASSEYGAALQFF. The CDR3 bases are TGCGCCAGCAGTGAGTATGGGGCAGCCCTGCAGTTCTTC.

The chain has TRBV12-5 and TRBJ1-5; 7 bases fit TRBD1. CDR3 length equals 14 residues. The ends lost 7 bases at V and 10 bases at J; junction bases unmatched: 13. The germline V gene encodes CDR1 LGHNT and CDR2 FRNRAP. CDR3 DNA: TGTGCTAGTGCCCCAGGGGGGGTAGCATATCCCCAGCATTTT. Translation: CASAPGGVAYPQHF.

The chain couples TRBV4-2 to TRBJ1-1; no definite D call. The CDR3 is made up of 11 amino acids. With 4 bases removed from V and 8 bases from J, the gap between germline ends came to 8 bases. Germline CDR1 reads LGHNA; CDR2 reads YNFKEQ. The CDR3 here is CASSRPPEAFF. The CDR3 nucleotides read TGTGCCAGCAGCCGACCGCCAGAAGCTTTCTTT.

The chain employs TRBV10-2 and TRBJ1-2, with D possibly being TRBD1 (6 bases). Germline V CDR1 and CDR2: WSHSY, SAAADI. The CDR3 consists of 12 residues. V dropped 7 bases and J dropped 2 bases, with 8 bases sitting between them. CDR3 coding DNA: TGCGCCAGCAAGGGGGGAAACTATGGCTACACCTTC. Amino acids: CASKGGNYGYTF.

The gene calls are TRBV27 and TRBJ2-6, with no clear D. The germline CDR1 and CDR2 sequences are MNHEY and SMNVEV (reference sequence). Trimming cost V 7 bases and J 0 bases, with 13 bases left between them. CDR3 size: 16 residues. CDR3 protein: CASTERHPSGANVLTF. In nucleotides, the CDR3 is TGTGCCAGCACGGAAAGACACCCCTCTGGGGCCAACGTCCTGACTTTC.

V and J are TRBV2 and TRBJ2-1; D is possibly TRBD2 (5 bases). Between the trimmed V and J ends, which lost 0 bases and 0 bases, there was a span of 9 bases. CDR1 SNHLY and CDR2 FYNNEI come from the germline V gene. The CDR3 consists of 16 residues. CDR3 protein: CASSEARASSYNEQFF. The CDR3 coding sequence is TGTGCCAGCAGTGAAGCGCGGGCAAGCTCCTACAATGAGCAGTTCTTC.

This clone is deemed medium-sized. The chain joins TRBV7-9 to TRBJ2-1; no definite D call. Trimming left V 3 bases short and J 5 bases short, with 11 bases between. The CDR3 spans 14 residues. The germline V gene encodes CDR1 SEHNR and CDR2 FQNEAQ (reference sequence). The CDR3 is CASSFERADNEQFF. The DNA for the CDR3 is TGTGCCAGCAGCTTTGAACGGGCCGACAATGAGCAGTTCTTC.

Here the CDR3 DNA reads TGTGCCAGTAGTATCGTTACTAGCGGGACGTACCAAGAGACCCAGTACTTC. This gives the protein CASSIVTSGTYQETQYF. The V and J genes are TRBV19 and TRBJ2-5, with TRBD2 matching 10 bases. The CDR3 consists of 17 residues. CDR1 and CDR2 (germline): LNHDA, SQIVND (reference sequence). Trimming took 3 bases from V and 0 from J; bases not matched to a gene: 7.

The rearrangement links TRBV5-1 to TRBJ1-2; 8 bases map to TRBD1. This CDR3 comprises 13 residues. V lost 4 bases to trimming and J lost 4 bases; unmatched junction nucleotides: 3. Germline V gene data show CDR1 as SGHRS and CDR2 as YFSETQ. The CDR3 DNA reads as TGCGCCAGCAGCCCTGACAGGGGCTATGGCTACACCTTC. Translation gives CASSPDRGYGYTF.